This T cell receptor beta chain was profiled in a study of blood T cell repertoires in COVID-19 (dated by TCRdb to 2019 to 2021). About the study as a whole: Collaborator samples came from the United States, Italy and Spain and covered acute and convalescent phases of COVID-19. Where available, HLA class I and class II types were taken from metadata supplied by the sample provider and were not determined by assay-based typing. The samples were drawn from the first 160 participants of the ongoing ImmuneRACE study and from 1,254 subjects provided by 6 global collaborators. The sample metadata nearly always contained a de-identified subject ID, COVID-19 status, age in years and sex. Subjects who had been exposed to COVID-19, were actively infected with it, or had recovered from it provided the deeply sampled blood TCRbeta repertoires that made up the dataset. The repertoires were released in a freely available public database intended as a resource for research on the immune response to SARS-CoV-2. The material from the prospective study consisted of cDNA or gDNA derived from T cells, B-cell-depleted T cells, or PBMCs.

TCRbeta CDR3 regions were amplified from genomic DNA by means of the immunoSEQ Assay, a bias-controlled multiplex PCR. The original pipeline was this. Nucleated cell counts per sample were estimated from amplification of reference gene primers within the assay. To quantify the absolute abundance of each unique TCRbeta CDR3 rearrangement, sequence reads were collapsed and filtered. Productive Simpson clonality was computed per sample as the square root of Simpson's diversity index over productive rearrangements. Here the immuneACCESS table is served through TCRdb, limited to in-frame sequences with V and J called. Missing clones are a known gap in these copies; in checked studies unresolved V genes cover under half, and the rest lacks a known reason. V, J and clone size reflect that table, while D and trimming were determined from the DNA. Within this sample are around 400,000 clones, with approximately 87% of them counted one time only. The ten largest clones capture 8% to 13% of the sample.

Here is what the overall study found, with its caveats: Clinical and demographic metadata were provided uncurated, with the amount varying by source and participant.

Taken from the germline V gene (reference sequence), the CDR1 and CDR2 loops are DFQATT and SNEGSKA. V trim: 3 bases; J trim: 5 bases; unmatched bases: 9. Its CDR3 holds 14 amino acids, cysteine through phenylalanine. Here the CDR3 DNA is all that survives: 42 bases in frame from base 1. This clone appeared once. No antigen is known for it. Nothing much larger sits one base from this clone, and base qualities are not available. One collaborating source in Seattle enrolled patients during active infection and followed them longitudinally through the course of disease. Whole blood was collected in K2EDTA tubes by collaborating institutions according to the institutions' own protocols. For TCRbeta analysis, collaborator samples were shipped as frozen whole blood, as isolated PBMCs, or as DNA extracted from either sample type.

The sequence links TRBV20-1 to TRBJ1-1, and 7 junctional nucleotides match TRBD1. Sample: peripheral blood. The origin of this receptor is a woman aged 25 to 39 with COVID-19, enrolled during active disease. The DNA reads as follows: TGCAGTGCTAGTGCGGCAGGGGGGAGGACTGAAGCTTTCTTT. Translated, it reads CSASAAGGRTEAFF.